The next 13 T cell receptor beta chains were all read from a single sample in a study of CD8+CD57+ T cells in acquired aplastic anemia. The template used for profiling TCR beta VDJ and CDR3 was genomic DNA. A single record per CDR3 protein comes from TCRdb applying MiXCR to the reads. The table shows about 130,000 distinct CDR3 sequences, with 40% to 60% occurring only once. The sample comprised sorted CD4+, CD8+, or CD8+CD57+ T cells (not recorded which) from PBMCs. These receptors originate from a human donor in good health, serving as a control.

This clonotype has a handful of counts. This rearrangement joins TRBV25-1 to TRBJ2-7; TRBD1 aligns across 7 bases. V was clipped by 5 bases and J by 3 bases; unmatched bases: 10. Germline CDR1 and CDR2: MGHDK and SYGVNS. The CDR3 extends over 15 amino acids. The CDR3 DNA follows: TGTGCCAGCAGTAATGTTGGGACAGTCTACTACGAGCAGTACTTC. It encodes CASSNVGTVYYEQYF.

V usage is TRBV2 and J usage is TRBJ2-5, with D uncertain. V lost 3 bases and J lost 5, with 7 bases in between. CDR3 size: 12 residues. Germline assignment: CDR1 SNHLY and CDR2 FYNNEI. CDR3 in amino acids: CASSDPRETQYF. CDR3 in DNA: TGTGCCAGCAGTGATCCGCGGGAGACCCAGTACTTC.

The rearrangement uses TRBV30 and TRBJ1-1; 10 nucleotides agree with TRBD1. V lost 2 bases, J lost 3 bases, and 3 bases stayed unmatched. This CDR3 is 14 amino acids long. Germline V gene lookup returns CDR1 GTSNPN and CDR2 SVGIG (reference sequence). Here the CDR3 DNA reads TGTGCCTGGAGTCGGGGGACAGGGGACACTGAAGCTTTCTTT. Amino acid sequence: CAWSRGTGDTEAFF.

Notes on this clonotype: An end of the junction differs from the germline gene, which may be a read error. The genes are TRBV7-9 and TRBJ1-1; TRBD1 is a possible D gene (6 bases). The CDR3 is 13 residues long. CDR1 is SEHNR and CDR2 is FQNEAQ in the germline V gene (reference sequence). CDR3 protein: CASGRTANTETFF. The DNA of the CDR3 is TGTGCCAGCGGCAGGACAGCCAACACTGAAACTTTCTTT.

A single count supports this clonotype. The chain has TRBV7-6 and TRBJ2-5; 9 nucleotides align to TRBD2. Germline V gene data show CDR1 as SGHVS and CDR2 as FNYEAQ. The CDR3 is 16 residues long. V lost 0 bases, J lost 5 bases, and 7 bases stayed unmatched. The CDR3 bases are TGTGCCAGCAGCTTAGCTGGGCCTAGCGGGGTCGAGACCCAGTACTTC. Translation gives CASSLAGPSGVETQYF.

This chain uses TRBV24-1 with TRBJ2-1; TRBD2 matches at 13 bases. V dropped 10 bases and J dropped 6; count of bases not matched to a gene: 14. This CDR3 region has 17 residues. The germline V gene encodes CDR1 KGHDR and CDR2 SFDVKD. This CDR3 is CATSPTTSGGSTNEQFF. Written as DNA, the CDR3 is TGTGCCACGAGTCCAACGACTAGCGGGGGGTCTACCAATGAGCAGTTCTTC.

In regard to this clonotype: A much larger clone lies a single base off, so this may be a read error. Because the CDR3 is missing its conserved closing phenylalanine or tryptophan, this is likely a read error. The chain couples TRBV28 to TRBJ1-6; D uncertain. V was shortened by 7 bases and J by 1 base, with 14 bases between the two germline ends. The CDR3 spans 16 residues. Per germline, CDR1 MDHEN and CDR2 SYDVKM. Here the CDR3 reads CASTPHGESYNSPLHL. Here the CDR3 DNA reads TGTGCCAGCACCCCTCACGGGGAGTCCTATAATTCACCCCTCCACCTT.

As DNA, the CDR3 is TGTGCCTGGAGCCGAGGGTCGGCTGAAGCTTTCTTT. This sequence encodes CAWSRGSAEAFF. The genes are TRBV30 and TRBJ1-1, with D unresolved. The CDR3 is 12 residues long. With 3 bases removed from V and 6 bases from J, the gap between germline ends came to 11 bases. CDR1 is GTSNPN and CDR2 is SVGIG in the germline V gene (reference sequence).

This clonotype appeared many times. V usage is TRBV11-2 and J usage is TRBJ2-1, with 7 nucleotides matching TRBD2. This CDR3 is built from 16 residues. Germline V gene lookup returns CDR1 SGHAT and CDR2 FQNNGV. V lost 1 base, J lost 4 bases, and 7 bases stayed unmatched. This CDR3 reads CASSLGVGRVYNEQFF. The DNA of the CDR3 is TGTGCCAGCAGCTTAGGTGTGGGGAGGGTTTACAATGAGCAGTTCTTC.

The rearrangement joins TRBV2 to TRBJ1-4; 8 positions agree with TRBD1. Per germline, CDR1 SNHLY and CDR2 FYNNEI. The junction had 6 bases not matched to a gene; V was cut back by 7 bases and J by 8 bases. The CDR3 covers 13 residues. This CDR3 is CASNQGAVEKLFF. In nucleotides, the CDR3 is TGTGCCAGCAACCAGGGGGCGGTCGAAAAACTGTTTTTT.

There are many counts of this clonotype. The chain uses TRBV19 and TRBJ2-7, with a weak D call TRBD2 (6 bases). CDR1 is LNHDA and CDR2 is SQIVND in the germline V gene (reference sequence). V lost 5 bases, J lost 0 bases, and 23 bases lay in between. The CDR3 sequence is 18 residues long. The chain's CDR3 is CASSPRVVGSGISYEQYF. The CDR3 nucleotides read TGTGCCAGTAGTCCTCGTGTCGTGGGTAGCGGCATCTCCTACGAGCAGTACTTC.

The chain links TRBV7-2 to TRBJ2-3; no reliable D call. Per germline, CDR1 SGHTA and CDR2 FQGNSA. CDR3 length equals 13 residues. V was cut by 0 bases and J by 3 bases, with 4 bases left in between. CDR3 coding DNA: TGTGCCAGCAGCTTAGCAACTACAGATACGCAGTATTTT. Protein: CASSLATTDTQYF.

This clonotype was found many times. V is TRBV12-5 and J is TRBJ2-7; 10 bases are shared with TRBD2. The germline gives CDR1 LGHNT, CDR2 FRNRAP. V shed 2 bases, J shed 1 base, and the junction held 5 bases outside the gene matches. The CDR3 consists of 16 residues. The DNA of the CDR3 is TGTGCTAGTGGTTTGAGGCTAGCGGGGGCTTCCTACGAGCAGTACTTC. The encoded protein is CASGLRLAGASYEQYF.